This TCR beta chain stems from a study of shared clonotypes between healthy human individuals. As regards this clone: The antigen is unknown.

The table came from immunoSEQ multiplex PCR; TCRdb's copy has only in-frame clones and leaves some out. Of almost 750,000 clones listed, roughly 72% are singletons. The V segment lost 8 bases and the J segment 3 bases; nucleotides outside the gene matches: 7. The CDR3 extends over 14 amino acids. From germline, CDR1 is SGHRS and CDR2 YFSETQ. Negatively enriched CD4+ T cells were divided by CD45RA into naive and memory. General observations from the study: Enrolling few donors narrowed the genetic and exposure-history diversity that was represented. In general, naive subsets displayed greater estimated richness than memory subsets did.

Sequenced sample: memory CD4+ T cells sorted from blood. Sample subset: CD45RA-negative fraction. This chain links TRBV5-1 with TRBJ2-1; 8 positions match TRBD2. The sequence was obtained from a young woman in good health. In DNA, the CDR3 is TGCGCCAGTAGCCCCGGGACTAGCTACAATGAGCAGTTCTTC. Translated, it gives CASSPGTSYNEQFF. The full variable domain, in which reference TRBV5-1 and TRBJ2-1 provide the parts outside the CDR3, is KAGVTQTPRYLIKTRGQQVTLSCSPISGHRSVSWYQQTPGQGLQFLFEYFSETQRNKGNFPGRFSGRQFSNSRSEMNVSTLELGDSALYLCASSPGTSYNEQFFGPGTRLTVL.